The 23 T cell receptor beta chains below come from one sample, sequenced in a study of CD8 T cells in Susac syndrome. When the RNA was reverse transcribed, random hexamers were used with an input of 0.5 to 1 ug. TCRdb analysed the immunoSEQ multiplex PCR reads with MiXCR anew, one entry per CDR3 protein. The top ten hold about 0.071% of the sample, which has 200,000 to 250,000 distinct CDR3 sequences, just under 95% seen once. The sequenced sample consisted of CD4+ T cells from PBMCs. These receptors all stem from a human donor with multiple sclerosis.

The chain links TRBV5-6 to TRBJ2-1, with D perhaps TRBD1 or TRBD2 (5 bases each). Deletions cut 1 base from V and 5 bases from J, with 16 bases between. Per the germline V gene, CDR1 is SGHDT and CDR2 is YYEEEE. The CDR3 contains 16 residues. CDR3 residues: CASSLTPSGGHNEQFF. The CDR3 region has the DNA TGTGCCAGCAGCTTGACGCCATCTGGGGGTCACAATGAGCAGTTCTTC.

The CDR3 is CASSLRGPFGSGRYDFYNEQFF. CDR3 DNA sequence: TGTGCCAGCAGCCTAAGGGGGCCTTTTGGTAGCGGGAGGTACGACTTTTACAATGAGCAGTTCTTC. This chain joins TRBV11-2 and TRBJ2-1, with 10 bases matching TRBD2. Per the germline V gene, CDR1 is SGHAT and CDR2 is FQNNGV. The CDR3 covers 22 residues. V shed 5 bases and J 4 bases; nucleotides not matched to a gene: 26.

The chain recombines TRBV6-2 or TRBV6-3 with TRBJ2-5, with D tentatively TRBD1 (5 bases). V lost 6 bases and J lost 2, with 19 bases in between. CDR3 size: 16 residues. Germline V gene sequence: CDR1 MNHEY, CDR2 SVGEGT. The CDR3 region is CASSPLGQGKQETQYF. In DNA form, the CDR3 reads TGTGCCAGCAGCCCCCTAGGGCAGGGTAAACAAGAGACCCAGTACTTC.

This sequence joins TRBV19 and TRBJ1-1, with D maybe TRBD1 (6 bases). Trimming took off 6 bases at V and 1 base at J, with 12 bases between the two ends. The length of the CDR3 is 14 residues. CDR1 and CDR2 from the germline V gene are LNHDA and SQIVND (reference sequence). CDR3 nucleotides: TGTGCCAGTAGGAACAGGGCATCGAACACTGAAGCTTTCTTT. The encoded protein is CASRNRASNTEAFF.

The chain uses TRBV7-2 and TRBJ1-5; 9 nucleotides line up with TRBD1. The CDR3 loop spans 18 amino acids. Germline V CDR1 and CDR2: SGHTA, FQGNSA. V was clipped by 0 bases and J by 0 bases; unmatched bases: 6. The CDR3 protein is CASSLAGTGFGSNQPQHF. The CDR3 DNA follows: TGTGCCAGCAGCTTAGCGGGGACAGGGTTCGGTAGCAATCAGCCCCAGCATTTT.

The V and J genes are TRBV25-1 and TRBJ2-5; 8 nucleotides match TRBD2. Germline CDR1 is MGHDK and CDR2 is SYGVNS. This CDR3 has 16 amino acids. V lost 5 bases, J lost 5 bases, and 13 bases stayed unmatched. CDR3 nucleotides: TGTGCCAGCAGTCCCGGACTAGCCGCTGTAGGGGAGACCCAGTACTTC. This translates into CASSPGLAAVGETQYF.

V is TRBV4-1 and J is TRBJ1-4, with D unclear. This CDR3 has 13 residues. V was shortened by 3 bases and J by 5 bases, with 7 bases between the two germline ends. Germline CDR1 is MGHRA and CDR2 is YSYEKL. CDR3 bases: TGCGCCAGCAGCCAGGCCGCGAATGAAAAACTGTTTTTT. Protein product: CASSQAANEKLFF.

The CDR3 sequence is CAWSRKGGENYGYTF. The DNA for the CDR3 is TGTGCCTGGAGTAGGAAGGGGGGCGAGAACTATGGCTACACCTTC. This chain links TRBV30 with TRBJ1-2, with D possibly TRBD1 on 6 matching bases. V was cut by 2 bases and J by 2 bases, with 15 bases left in between. Germline-derived CDR1 and CDR2 are GTSNPN and SVGIG (reference sequence). This CDR3 comprises 15 residues.

The CDR3 sequence: CASSKARLADYEQYV. The CDR3 DNA sequence: TGTGCCAGCAGCAAAGCGCGACTAGCGGACTACGAGCAGTACGTC. V and J are TRBV21-1 and TRBJ2-7; the table's TRBD2 call for D was not verified on the DNA. TRBV21-1 is assigned pseudogene status. The CDR3 consists of 15 residues.

This clonotype came up a few times. The rearrangement uses TRBV3-1 and TRBJ1-1; D might be TRBD1 (5 bases). The CDR3 has 13 amino acids. CDR1 LGHDT and CDR2 YNNKEL come from the germline V gene (reference sequence). V lost 3 bases and J 4 bases, leaving 9 bases between the germline ends. DNA of the CDR3: TGTGCCAGCAGCCAGGCGAGGGGCACTGAAGCTTTCTTT. Translated, it gives CASSQARGTEAFF.

This chain's CDR3 is CASSYTQDRGQETQYF. The CDR3 DNA sequence: TGTGCCAGCAGTTACACCCAGGACAGGGGGCAAGAGACCCAGTACTTC. The chain employs TRBV6-5 and TRBJ2-5; 10 nucleotides line up with TRBD1. Germline CDR1 reads MNHEY; CDR2 reads SVGAGI. The CDR3 consists of 16 residues. J was trimmed by 2 bases and V by 2 bases; bases with no gene match: 5.

As concerns this clonotype: The germline gene is not matched at one end of the junction; a read error may be the cause. The CDR3 loop reads CASAPIRDSYEQYF. CDR3 DNA sequence: TGTGCCAGCGCACCAATCCGGGACTCCTACGAGCAGTACTTC. The chain couples TRBV18 to TRBJ2-7, with a weak D call TRBD2 (5 bases). The CDR3 contains 14 residues. From germline, CDR1 is KGHSH and CDR2 LQKENI. Supplemented by reference TRBV18 and TRBJ2-7, the full variable domain reads NAGVMQNPRHLVRRRGQEARLRCSPMKGHSHVYWYRQLPEEGLKFMVYLQKENIIDESGMPKERFSAEFPKEGPSILRIQQVVRGDSAAYFCASAPIRDSYEQYFGPGTRLTVT.

The chain couples TRBV7-9 to TRBJ2-5, with D tentatively TRBD2 (6 bases). Germline V gene data show CDR1 as SEHNR and CDR2 as FQNEAQ (reference sequence). The V and J ends lost 5 bases and 3 bases respectively, with 10 bases between them. The CDR3 totals 13 residues. CDR3 sequence: CASSLRTKETQYF. The CDR3 coding sequence is TGTGCCAGCAGCCTTCGGACTAAAGAGACCCAGTACTTC.

This clonotype appeared once. J is TRBJ2-5 and V is TRBV5-1; 10 positions agree with TRBD1. The CDR3 sequence is 16 residues long. The V gene end was trimmed by 3 bases and the J gene end by 3 bases; junction bases not matched to a gene: 8. The germline V gene has CDR1 SGHRS and CDR2 YFSETQ. CDR3: CASSWAGTGVEETQYF. CDR3 sequence (DNA): TGCGCCAGCAGCTGGGCCGGGACAGGGGTTGAAGAGACCCAGTACTTC.

The chain couples TRBV12-3 or TRBV12-4 to TRBJ1-1; 9 bases align to TRBD1. V dropped 8 bases and J dropped 3; count of bases not matched to a gene: 4. This CDR3 region has 13 residues. The CDR3 loop is CASYRDRDTEAFF. The CDR3 bases are TGTGCCAGCTACCGGGACAGGGACACTGAAGCTTTCTTT.

The rearrangement links TRBV2 to TRBJ2-7; 11 bases map to TRBD2. CDR1 and CDR2 (germline): SNHLY, FYNNEI. The trim removed 0 bases at V and 6 bases at J, leaving 1 base unmatched. This CDR3 is 14 amino acids long. The CDR3 nucleotides read TGTGCCAGCAGTGAAGCCGGACTAGCGGGCGAGCAGTACTTC. Amino acid sequence: CASSEAGLAGEQYF.

The chain has TRBV20-1 and TRBJ2-2; unclear D gene. This CDR3 comprises 15 residues. Per the germline V gene, CDR1 is DFQATT and CDR2 is SNEGSKA (reference sequence). Trimming took 5 bases from V and 2 from J, leaving 15 bases between them. The DNA for the CDR3 is TGCAGTGCTCGCGACTCGAAAGACAACACCGGGGAGCTGTTTTTT. Amino acid sequence: CSARDSKDNTGELFF.

The rearrangement joins TRBV2 to TRBJ2-7; possible D gene TRBD2, 6 bases. Germline V gene lookup returns CDR1 SNHLY and CDR2 FYNNEI. This CDR3 comprises 14 residues. The V gene lost 1 base and the J gene lost 2 bases, with 9 bases spanning the gap. CDR3 sequence (DNA): TGTGCCAGCAGTGAAGTTTCGGGGGCCTACGAGCAGTACGTC. It specifies CASSEVSGAYEQYV.

The chain recombines TRBV5-6 with TRBJ1-5; a weak D match, TRBD1 (5 bases). Trimming shortened V by 7 bases and J by 2 bases, and 10 bases separated the two germline ends. The CDR3 contains 13 residues. The germline V gene has CDR1 SGHDT and CDR2 YYEEEE. CDR3 sequence (DNA): TGTGCCAGCGGAATGGGGGGCAATCAGCCCCAGCATTTT. This codes for CASGMGGNQPQHF.

The rearrangement links TRBV5-4 to TRBJ1-1; D perhaps matches TRBD1 (5 bases). Germline lookup yields CDR1 SGHNT and CDR2 YYREEE (reference sequence). The CDR3 consists of 15 residues. V lost 0 bases, J lost 0 bases, and 9 bases lay in between. CDR3: CASSLGQIMNTEAFF. In DNA form, the CDR3 reads TGTGCCAGCAGCTTGGGACAGATCATGAACACTGAAGCTTTCTTT.

This clonotype was counted a few times. An end of the junction does not agree with germline; a read error may underlie this. The rearrangement joins TRBV5-1 to TRBJ2-2; D is ambiguous. CDR1 and CDR2 (germline): SGHRS, YFSETQ. The CDR3 has 14 amino acids. In DNA form, the CDR3 reads TGTGCCAGCAGCTTGGCTTTGAACACCGGGGAGCTGTTTTTT. The encoded protein is CASSLALNTGELFF.

This sequence joins TRBV4-1 and TRBJ2-5, with D unresolved. Germline CDR1 is MGHRA and CDR2 is YSYEKL. The CDR3 is 12 residues long. Trimming took 3 bases from V and 5 from J, leaving 7 bases between them. The CDR3 DNA follows: TGCGCCAGCAGCCAGGTTTGGGAGACCCAGTACTTC. Amino acids: CASSQVWETQYF.

V gene TRBV19 combines with J gene TRBJ2-3; 8 nucleotides line up with TRBD2. Germline V gene data show CDR1 as LNHDA and CDR2 as SQIVND (reference sequence). Trimming at V came to 8 bases and at J to 7 bases, leaving 11 bases not matched to a gene. This CDR3 spans 14 amino acids. The chain's CDR3 is CASLIRTSPYTQYF. DNA for the CDR3: TGTGCCAGTCTGATTCGGACTAGCCCCTATACGCAGTATTTT.